The 12 T cell receptor beta chains listed next were all sequenced from one sample in a study of beta chain features in type 1 diabetes (dated by TCRdb to 2017 to 2018). Library preparation used the immunoSEQ multiplex PCR assay. The High Capacity cDNA Reverse Transcription Kit was used to reverse transcribe all of the isolated RNA, meaning that expressed TCRB transcripts were what got sequenced. Drawn from immuneACCESS, this table holds only the in-frame rearrangements with V and J called that TCRdb kept. Clones are partly lost; checked studies trace under half to an unresolved V gene and leave the rest unexplained. This sample comprises about 45,000 clones, roughly 70% of them detected only once. In total, the top ten clones hold approximately 2.3% of the sample. Summary of the overall study and its limitations: Type 1 diabetes patients showed a moderate but significant shortening of TCRB CDR3 length in all four CD4+ subsets.

These TCRs are of unknown antigen specificity. The sequenced sample was Tregs from blood. What the cell subset or site label conveys for this sample: regulatory CD4+ T cells. Receptor source: a woman aged 18-35 years with type 1 diabetes.

The chain joins TRBV18 to TRBJ2-1; a possible D gene is TRBD2 (6 bases). CDR3 length: 11 amino acids. CDR1 is KGHSH, CDR2 LQKENI, per germline. V lost 3 bases to trimming and J lost 9 bases, with 6 bases between them. CDR3: CASSPGGEQFF. The CDR3 DNA reads TGTGCCAGCTCACCGGGGGGTGAGCAGTTCTTC.

The chain combines TRBV2 with TRBJ1-4; D is unclear. Germline CDR1 reads SNHLY; CDR2 reads FYNNEI. The CDR3 has 17 residues. V gave up 0 bases and J gave up 7 bases, with 18 bases separating them. CDR3 DNA sequence: TGTGCCAGCAGTGAAGCGCGGGCAGGCCATCTAGGTGAAAAACTGTTTTTT. Translation gives CASSEARAGHLGEKLFF.

The chain carries TRBV30 and TRBJ1-3, with 7 bases fitting TRBD1. The CDR3 is made up of 14 amino acids. Trimming took 0 bases from V and 1 from J; bases not matched to a gene: 0. Germline V gene sequence: CDR1 GTSNPN, CDR2 SVGIG (reference sequence). The CDR3: CAWSVQGSGNTIYF. CDR3 in DNA: TGTGCCTGGAGTGTACAGGGGTCTGGAAACACCATATATTTT.

The rearrangement uses TRBV6-5 and TRBJ1-2; TRBD1 might be the D (5 bases). Trimming removed 0 bases at V and 8 bases at J, with 13 bases between. The CDR3 totals 14 residues. CDR1 is MNHEY, CDR2 SVGAGI, per germline. Here the CDR3 DNA reads TGTGCCAGCAGTTACTCCTCAGGGCATAACGGCTACACCTTC. Its protein product is CASSYSSGHNGYTF.

V usage is TRBV15 and J usage is TRBJ1-5; no clear D gene. The CDR3 is 14 residues long. Trimming removed 5 bases from V and 4 bases from J, with 12 bases in between. The V gene's germline CDR1 is LNHNV and CDR2 YYDKDF (reference sequence). As DNA, the CDR3 is TGTGCCACCAGCCCGGGGAATTGGAATCAGCCCCAGCATTTT. Protein product: CATSPGNWNQPQHF.

The gene calls are TRBV6-5 and TRBJ2-5, with 7 bases identical to TRBD1. The V gene end was trimmed by 5 bases and the J gene end by 4 bases; junction bases not matched to a gene: 7. From germline, CDR1 is MNHEY and CDR2 SVGAGI. The CDR3 has 14 residues. CDR3 sequence: CASSRGLAGETQYF. The CDR3 bases are TGTGCCAGCAGTAGGGGGCTGGCAGGAGAGACCCAGTACTTC.

The chain uses TRBV5-1 and TRBJ1-1; 7 nucleotides line up with TRBD1. The CDR3 covers 11 residues. Germline CDR1 SGHRS, CDR2 YFSETQ. V shed 4 bases and J 11 bases; nucleotides not matched to a gene: 5. CDR3 in DNA: TGCGCCAGCAGCGGTGACAGGGATGCTTTCTTT. Amino acids: CASSGDRDAFF.

This sequence joins TRBV2 and TRBJ2-5; no definite D call. V was pared by 6 bases and J by 1 base, with 6 bases between. CDR1 and CDR2 (germline): SNHLY, FYNNEI. The CDR3 is 12 amino acids. The CDR3 bases are TGTGCCAGCAGGGCTTTCCAAGAGACCCAGTACTTC. It translates to CASRAFQETQYF. Based on the CDR3 plus reference TRBV2 and TRBJ2-5, the full variable domain is EPEVTQTPSHQVTQMGQEVILRCVPISNHLYFYWYRQILGQKVEFLVSFYNNEISEKSEIFDDQFSVERPDGSNFTLKIRSTKLEDSAMYFCASRAFQETQYFGPGTRLLVL.

This clone was seen a handful of times. V and J are TRBV4-3 and TRBJ1-2; tentatively, D is TRBD1 (5 bases). V was cut by 4 bases and J by 9 bases, with 15 bases left in between. Germline-derived CDR1 and CDR2 are LGHNA and YSLEER. This CDR3 region has 13 residues. The CDR3 DNA reads as TGCGCCAGCAGCCCCCAAGACGGGGGGAGCTACACCTTC. Its protein is CASSPQDGGSYTF.

This clone was seen more than once but under ten times. The chain joins TRBV19 to TRBJ1-6, with a tentative D call TRBD1 (5 bases). The V gene lost 5 bases and the J gene lost 10 bases, with 18 bases spanning the gap. Germline loops: CDR1 LNHDA, CDR2 SQIVND (reference sequence). The CDR3 contains 15 residues. The DNA of the CDR3 is TGTGCCAGTAGTGACTTCGGGCAGGGTGGCTCACCCCTCCACTTT. It specifies CASSDFGQGGSPLHF. Using reference TRBV19 and TRBJ1-6 for the parts outside the CDR3, the full variable domain is DGGITQSPKYLFRKEGQNVTLSCEQNLNHDAMYWYRQDPGQGLRLIYYSQIVNDFQKGDIAEGYSVSREKKESFPLTVTSAQKNPTAFYLCASSDFGQGGSPLHFGNGTRLTVT.

The chain is built from TRBV7-9 and TRBJ1-5; D is possibly TRBD1 (5 bases). Looked up from germline, CDR1 is SEHNR and CDR2 is FQNEAQ (reference sequence). V was pared by 3 bases and J by 2 bases, with 17 bases between. This CDR3 contains 17 residues. CDR3 in amino acids: CASSFWGGTDRNQPQHF. CDR3 nucleotide sequence: TGTGCCAGCAGCTTCTGGGGGGGAACTGATCGCAATCAGCCCCAGCATTTT.

This clone was found a few times. The V call is TRBV5-5, the J call TRBJ1-2; unclear D gene. Germline loops: CDR1 SGHKS, CDR2 YYEKEE (reference sequence). Deletions cut 2 bases from V and 8 bases from J, with 10 bases between. This CDR3 spans 12 amino acids. The CDR3 region is CASSLAVRGYTF. In DNA form, the CDR3 reads TGTGCCAGCAGCTTAGCCGTGAGGGGCTACACCTTC.